This TCR beta chain emerged from a study of T cell repertoires in cytomegalovirus infection (dated by TCRdb to the late 2010s). A note on the overall study: Peptide stimulations targeted recently identified HLA-C-restricted CMV epitopes, whose presentation resists viral immunomodulation, together with well-studied HLA-B-restricted epitopes. Donor HLA type was relevant to the analysis, because carriage of CMV infection together with the matching HLA type was indicated by public TCR beta signatures.

General conclusions and limits of the study: Carriers of CMV infection plus the relevant HLA type were discriminated by the cumulative frequency of public TCR beta family members in the study cohort and in an independent approximately 360-donor cohort. The ex vivo response was dominated by HLA-C-restricted CMV-specific TCR beta clonotypes, and the single most frequent clonotype in two of eight donors was supplied by these HLA-C-restricted clonotypes.

Sequenced on an Illumina HiSeq 1500. TCRdb cleaned the public reads at Q25 with fastp, built clones with MiXCR and kept in-frame beta chains. Here each entry gathers all rows of one CDR3 protein and keeps the most common genes and DNA. The sample table holds roughly 170,000 distinct CDR3 sequences, of which roughly 21% were seen once. In total, the top ten clones hold roughly 25% of the sample. There are 16 amino acids in the CDR3, from cysteine to phenylalanine inclusive. Only the CDR3 portion is preserved as DNA: 48 bases, with reading frame beginning at the first base. The V and J ends are trimmed by 7 bases and 1 base, leaving 17 bases between them. From the germline V gene, CDR1 is SGHAT and CDR2 is FQNNGV. About this clonotype: It has no known antigen specificity. Per-nucleotide qualities are absent, and no much larger clonotype sits a single base away.

The sample's treatment or condition label is to be understood as: in vitro stimulation with specific CMV peptide epitopes to enrich CMV-specific T cells. The clonotype originates from a human donor in good health (CMV status not recorded). Some clones in this sample may be carry-over from other donors' samples. Sequenced here: CD8+ T cells from cultured PBMCs, sampled from culture after CMV antigen stimulation. The chain links TRBV11-2 with TRBJ2-4, with the D assignment possibly TRBD1 or TRBD2, given 6 matching bases for each. CDR3 region: CASTKGGLTAKNIQYF. The nucleotide sequence reads as follows: TGTGCCAGCACCAAAGGGGGGCTGACGGCCAAAAACATTCAGTACTTC. The full variable domain, completed from the reference TRBV11-2 and TRBJ2-4 proteins outside the CDR3, reads EAGVAQSPRYKIIEKRQSVAFWCNPISGHATLYWYQQILGQGPKLLIQFQNNGVVDDSQLPKDRFSAERLKGVDSTLKIQPAKLEDSAVYLCASTKGGLTAKNIQYFGAGTRLSVL.